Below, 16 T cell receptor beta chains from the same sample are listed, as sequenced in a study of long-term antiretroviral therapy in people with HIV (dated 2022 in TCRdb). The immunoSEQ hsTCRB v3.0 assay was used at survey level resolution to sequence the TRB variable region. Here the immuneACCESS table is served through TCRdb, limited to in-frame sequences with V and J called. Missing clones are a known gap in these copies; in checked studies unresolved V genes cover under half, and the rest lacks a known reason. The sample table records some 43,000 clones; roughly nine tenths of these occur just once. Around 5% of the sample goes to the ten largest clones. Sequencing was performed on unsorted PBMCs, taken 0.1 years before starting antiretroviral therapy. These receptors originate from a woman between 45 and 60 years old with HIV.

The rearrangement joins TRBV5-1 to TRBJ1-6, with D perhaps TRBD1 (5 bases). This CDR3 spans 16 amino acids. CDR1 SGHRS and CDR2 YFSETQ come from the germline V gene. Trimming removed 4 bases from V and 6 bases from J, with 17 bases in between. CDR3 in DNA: TGCGCCAGCAGCGAGAAGACAGTGACCTTTAATTCACCCCTCCACTTT. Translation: CASSEKTVTFNSPLHF.

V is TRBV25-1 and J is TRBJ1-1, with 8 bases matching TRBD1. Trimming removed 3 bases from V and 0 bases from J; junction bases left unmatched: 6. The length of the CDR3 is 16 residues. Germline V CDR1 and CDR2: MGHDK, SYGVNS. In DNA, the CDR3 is TGTGCCAGCAGTGATTCCAGGGGGCTTTTGAACACTGAAGCTTTCTTT. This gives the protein CASSDSRGLLNTEAFF.

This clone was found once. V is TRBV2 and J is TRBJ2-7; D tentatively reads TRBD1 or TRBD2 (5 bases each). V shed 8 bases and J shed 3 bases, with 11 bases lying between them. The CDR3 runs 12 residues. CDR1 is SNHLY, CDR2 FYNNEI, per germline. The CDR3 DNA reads TGTGCCAGCGGGGACCGACACTACGAGCAGTACTTC. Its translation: CASGDRHYEQYF.

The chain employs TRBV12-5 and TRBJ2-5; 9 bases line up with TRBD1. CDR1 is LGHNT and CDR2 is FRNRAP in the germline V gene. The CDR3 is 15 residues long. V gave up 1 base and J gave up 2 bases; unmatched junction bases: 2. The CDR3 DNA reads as TGTGCTAGTGGTTTGGGTGGGACAGGGCAAGAGACCCAGTACTTC. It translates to CASGLGGTGQETQYF.

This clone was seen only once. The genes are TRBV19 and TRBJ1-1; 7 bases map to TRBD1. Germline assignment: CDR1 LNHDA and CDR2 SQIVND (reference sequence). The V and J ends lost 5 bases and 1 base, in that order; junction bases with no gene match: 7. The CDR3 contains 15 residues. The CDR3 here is CASSFSTGRNTEAFF. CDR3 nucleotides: TGTGCCAGTAGTTTTTCGACAGGGAGGAACACTGAAGCTTTCTTT.

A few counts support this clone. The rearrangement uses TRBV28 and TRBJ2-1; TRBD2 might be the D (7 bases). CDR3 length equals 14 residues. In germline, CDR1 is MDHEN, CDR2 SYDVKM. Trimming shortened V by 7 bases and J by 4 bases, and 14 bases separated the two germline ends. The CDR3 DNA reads TGTGCCAGCAAGGGGGGGGCCCTATACAATGAGCAGTTCTTC. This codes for CASKGGALYNEQFF.

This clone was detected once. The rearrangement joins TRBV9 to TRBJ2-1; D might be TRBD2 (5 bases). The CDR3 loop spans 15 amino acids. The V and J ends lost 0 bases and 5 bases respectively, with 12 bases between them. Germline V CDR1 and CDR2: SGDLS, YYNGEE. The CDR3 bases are TGTGCCAGCAGCGTAGAGGCTAGCAAGAACAATGAGCAGTTCTTC. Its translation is CASSVEASKNNEQFF.

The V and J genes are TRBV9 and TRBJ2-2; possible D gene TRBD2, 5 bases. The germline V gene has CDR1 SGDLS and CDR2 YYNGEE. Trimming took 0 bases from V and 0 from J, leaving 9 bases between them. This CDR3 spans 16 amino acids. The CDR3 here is CASSVAGSANTGELFF. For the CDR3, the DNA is TGTGCCAGCAGCGTAGCGGGGAGCGCGAACACCGGGGAGCTGTTTTTT.

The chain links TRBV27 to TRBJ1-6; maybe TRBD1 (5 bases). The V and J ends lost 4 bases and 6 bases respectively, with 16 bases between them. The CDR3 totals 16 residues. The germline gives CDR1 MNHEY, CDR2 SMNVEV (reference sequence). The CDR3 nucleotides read TGTGCCAGCAGTTCCCCAATCCGGGACTCTAATTCACCCCTCCACTTT. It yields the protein CASSSPIRDSNSPLHF.

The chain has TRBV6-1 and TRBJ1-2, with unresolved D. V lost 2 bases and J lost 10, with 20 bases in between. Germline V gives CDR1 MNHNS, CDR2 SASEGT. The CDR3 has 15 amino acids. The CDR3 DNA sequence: TGTGCCAGCAGTGAATTGTGGGATCCCAGTTCCGCCTACACCTTC. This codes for CASSELWDPSSAYTF.

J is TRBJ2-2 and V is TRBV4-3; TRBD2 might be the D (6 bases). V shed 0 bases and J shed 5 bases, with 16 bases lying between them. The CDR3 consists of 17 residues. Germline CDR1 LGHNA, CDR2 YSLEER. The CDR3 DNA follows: TGCGCCAGCAGCCAAGATAGGGACGGGGGAAGGACCGGGGAGCTGTTTTTT. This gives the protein CASSQDRDGGRTGELFF.

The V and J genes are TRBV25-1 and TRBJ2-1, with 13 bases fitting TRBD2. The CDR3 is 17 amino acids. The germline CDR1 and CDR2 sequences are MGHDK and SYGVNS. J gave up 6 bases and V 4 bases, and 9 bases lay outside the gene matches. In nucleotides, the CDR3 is TGTGCCAGCAGTGCTCTTACGGGACTAGCGGGGATCAATGAGCAGTTCTTC. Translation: CASSALTGLAGINEQFF.

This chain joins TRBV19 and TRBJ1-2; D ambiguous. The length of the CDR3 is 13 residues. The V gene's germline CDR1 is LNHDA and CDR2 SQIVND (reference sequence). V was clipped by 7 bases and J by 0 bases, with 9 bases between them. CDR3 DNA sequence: TGTGCCAGTATCTCAGACCCTAACTATGGCTACACCTTC. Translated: CASISDPNYGYTF.

The CDR3 here is CASRPGQGSEKLFF. CDR3 DNA: TGTGCCAGCAGGCCTGGACAGGGGTCGGAAAAACTGTTTTTT. This sequence joins TRBV5-6 and TRBJ1-4; 9 bases fit TRBD1. This CDR3 comprises 14 residues. CDR1 SGHDT and CDR2 YYEEEE come from the germline V gene. Trimming took 5 bases from V and 8 from J; bases not matched to a gene: 7.

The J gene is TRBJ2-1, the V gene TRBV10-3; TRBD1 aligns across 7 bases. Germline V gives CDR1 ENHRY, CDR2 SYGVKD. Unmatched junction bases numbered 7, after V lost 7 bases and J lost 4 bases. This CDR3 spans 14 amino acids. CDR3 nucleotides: TGTGCCATCACCGAGGGGACAGAATACAATGAGCAGTTCTTC. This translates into CAITEGTEYNEQFF.

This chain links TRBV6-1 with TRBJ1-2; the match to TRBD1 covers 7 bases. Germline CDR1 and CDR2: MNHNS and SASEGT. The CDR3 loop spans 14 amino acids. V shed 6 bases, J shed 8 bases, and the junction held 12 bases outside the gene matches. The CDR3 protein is CASRQVETGTGYTF. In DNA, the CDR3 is TGTGCCAGCAGACAAGTAGAGACAGGGACCGGCTACACCTTC.